Below, 11 T cell receptor beta chains from the same sample are listed, as sequenced in a study of post-analysis software for immune sequencing data. Study results and caveats: About 5 TRBV segments were significantly more frequent in patients than in controls. TRBV5-6, TRBV5-1 and TRBV20-1 were among these segments.

These receptors are not linked to any known antigen. Unique molecular identifiers were present in the TCR beta cDNA libraries. TCRdb processed the PCR reads anew with MiXCR; each CDR3 protein has one entry. The sample lists about 820,000 distinct CDR3 sequences, approximately 50% occurring once. Sequencing was done on a sample of blood. The receptors here all came from a girl aged 10 to 17 with multiple sclerosis.

This clonotype turned up a few times. V and J are TRBV10-3 and TRBJ2-3, with 9 bases aligning to TRBD2. CDR1 is ENHRY, CDR2 SYGVKD, per germline. V was clipped by 7 bases and J by 0 bases; unmatched bases: 14. The CDR3 totals 18 residues. Here the CDR3 reads CAIMERLAGMGSTDTQYF. CDR3 in DNA: TGTGCCATCATGGAACGGCTAGCGGGGATGGGGAGCACAGATACGCAGTATTTT.

This clonotype was found a few times. This chain links TRBV12-3 or TRBV12-4 with TRBJ1-2; 9 bases map to TRBD1. V shed 6 bases, J shed 5 bases, and the junction held 10 bases outside the gene matches. The CDR3 runs 15 residues. This CDR3 is CASRVTGGAGYGYTF. The DNA for the CDR3 is TGTGCCAGCAGAGTAACAGGGGGCGCGGGGTATGGCTACACCTTC.

This clonotype was observed a few times. The rearrangement joins TRBV7-9 to TRBJ1-2, with 11 bases matching TRBD1. This CDR3 region has 16 residues. From germline, CDR1 is SEHNR and CDR2 FQNEAQ (reference sequence). The V segment lost 6 bases and the J segment 4 bases; nucleotides outside the gene matches: 10. The CDR3 nucleotides read TGTGCCAGCAGTCAACAGGCCGGGACAGGGGGCTATGGCTACACCTTC. It codes for CASSQQAGTGGYGYTF.

The chain recombines TRBV10-3 with TRBJ2-1; D might be TRBD1 or TRBD2, each matching 6 bases. The V end lost 4 bases, the J end lost 10 bases, and 17 bases lay between the germline ends. Looked up from germline, CDR1 is ENHRY and CDR2 is SYGVKD. CDR3 length: 14 residues. DNA of the CDR3: TGTGCCATCAGTGTGGTCGGGGGCCGTTTAGAGCAGTTCTTC. It codes for CAISVVGGRLEQFF.

The V and J genes are TRBV5-5 and TRBJ2-7, with a weak D call TRBD1 (6 bases). The ends were cut back, 3 bases at V and 0 bases at J, with 13 bases in the middle. The CDR3 covers 15 residues. The germline gives CDR1 SGHKS, CDR2 YYEKEE (reference sequence). CDR3: CASSWGRGYSYEQYF. The CDR3 DNA follows: TGTGCCAGCAGCTGGGGAAGGGGGTACTCCTACGAGCAGTACTTC.

This chain joins TRBV7-9 and TRBJ2-1; TRBD2 aligns across 7 bases. The trim removed 7 bases at V and 7 bases at J, leaving 7 bases unmatched. CDR1 and CDR2 (germline): SEHNR, FQNEAQ (reference sequence). The CDR3 runs 13 residues. The CDR3 sequence: CASTSGPPNEQFF. The CDR3 DNA reads as TGTGCCAGCACTAGCGGACCCCCGAATGAGCAGTTCTTC.

The chain employs TRBV10-3 and TRBJ2-5; TRBD2 agrees at 9 bases. The length of the CDR3 is 15 residues. CDR1 and CDR2 from the germline V gene are ENHRY and SYGVKD. The V segment lost 0 bases and the J segment 5 bases; nucleotides outside the gene matches: 4. The CDR3 is CAISESAGGGETQYF. The DNA of the CDR3 is TGTGCCATCAGTGAGTCAGCGGGAGGAGGGGAGACCCAGTACTTC.

The chain links TRBV10-3 to TRBJ2-1; TRBD2 is a possible D gene (6 bases). The CDR3 loop spans 17 amino acids. Germline V gene sequence: CDR1 ENHRY, CDR2 SYGVKD. The V end was cut by 1 base, the J end by 2 bases, with 15 bases between. The CDR3 spells CAISEWREASTYNEQFF. CDR3 sequence (DNA): TGTGCCATCAGTGAGTGGAGGGAAGCTAGCACCTACAATGAGCAGTTCTTC.

The chain has TRBV12-3 or TRBV12-4 and TRBJ2-6, with D hard to call. V was cut by 8 bases and J by 4 bases, with 9 bases left in between. The CDR3 is 13 amino acids. This CDR3 is CASGQYGANVLTF. The CDR3 DNA reads TGTGCCAGCGGGCAGTACGGGGCCAACGTCCTGACTTTC.

Worth noting for this clonotype: A junction end diverges from the germline sequence, so it may reflect a read error. V usage is TRBV7-7 and J usage is TRBJ2-2, with 7 bases that match TRBD2. The CDR3 loop spans 15 amino acids. CDR1 SSHAT and CDR2 FNYEAQ come from the germline V gene (reference sequence). CDR3 region: CASRRLAGDNGELFF. For the CDR3, the DNA is TGTGCTAGCAGGAGACTAGCTGGTGACAACGGGGAGCTGTTTTTT. Supplemented by reference TRBV7-7 and TRBJ2-2, the full variable domain reads GAGVSQSPRYKVTKRGQDVTLRCDPISSHATLYWYQQALGQGPEFLTYFNYEAQPDKSGLPSDRFSAERPEGSISTLTIQRTEQRDSAMYRCASRRLAGDNGELFFGEGSRLTVL.

This clonotype showed up just a few times. CDR3 residues: CSVEDQPPEAGSTDTQYF. CDR3 coding DNA: TGCAGCGTTGAAGATCAACCCCCCGAGGCGGGAAGTACAGATACGCAGTATTTT. The chain recombines TRBV29-1 with TRBJ2-3, with D possibly matching TRBD2 (6 bases). Germline CDR1 is SQVTM and CDR2 is ANQGSEA. V gave up 0 bases and J gave up 3 bases, with 22 bases separating them. CDR3 length: 18 amino acids.